The present T cell receptor (beta chain) was sequenced within a study of blood T cell repertoires in COVID-19. As for the study in general: Samples representing acute and convalescent COVID-19 were sourced from the United States, Italy and Spain.

Per the study methods: Amplification from reference gene primers served as the basis for estimated nucleated cell counts. Profiled with immunoSEQ multiplex PCR; TCRdb holds only in-frame clones, not every one. Clonal size and the V and J genes are those of that table, whereas D and trimming came from the DNA. The table records about 150,000 clones, 80% to 90% of them present only once. This clone is a singleton in its sample. Trimming at V came to 8 bases and at J to 3 bases, leaving 5 bases not matched to a gene. Germline assignment: CDR1 MDHEN and CDR2 SYDVKM. The CDR3 loop spans 13 amino acids. This sequence joins TRBV28 and TRBJ2-7, with 9 bases lining up with TRBD2. This TCR was sampled from a man between 65 and 85 years old with acute or convalescent COVID-19. The sample comprised peripheral blood. The CDR3, as DNA: TGTGCCAGCGGTAGCGGGAGAGTCTACGAGCAGTACTTC. Amino acids: CASGSGRVYEQYF.